The T cell receptor (beta chain) under discussion was sequenced for a study of cytomegalovirus exposure and HLA in healthy donors. Study-wide points: Sequencing likely produced, as an artifact, a cluster of highly shared sequence variants. Across donors, sequencing depth was assumed by presence/absence analyses to be roughly uniform. HLA-A and HLA-B allele assignments for most subjects were reportedly predicted accurately using TCR beta sequences.

Donors were ostensibly healthy at sampling, although undocumented immune exposures were probable. It was with 60 Vbeta and 13 Jbeta primers that the PCR ran. The repertoire was sequenced with immunoSEQ multiplex PCR; TCRdb's copy has only in-frame clones and lacks some. The table shows 95,000 to 130,000 clones, with roughly 70% occurring only once. This clone was recorded only once. The target antigen is unknown. The germline V gene has CDR1 MGHRA and CDR2 YSYEKL. The CDR3 is 11 residues long. Trimming stripped 1 base from V and 7 bases from J, with 5 bases between. Sequencing was done on a sample of PBMCs. The clonotype comes from a woman under 30 in good health and CMV-seronegative. The chain joins TRBV4-1 to TRBJ2-7; tentatively, D is TRBD1 (5 bases). In nucleotides, the CDR3 is TGCGCCAGCAGCCAAGCAGGGGAGCAGTACTTC. Translation gives CASSQAGEQYF.